The rows below give T cell receptor beta chains drawn from one sample of a study of identical twins. Using its own MiXCR run on the 5' RACE reads, TCRdb lists one record per CDR3 protein. Among about 890,000 distinct CDR3 sequences listed, about 12% were seen once. In addition, the sample was reused for a study of yellow fever vaccine responses in identical twins.

Sequenced: PBMCs. These receptors originate from a woman aged 18 to 35 in good health. Both conserved end residues are part of each CDR3.

j_call v_call cdr3_aa
TRBJ1-6 TRBV9 CASSFRDAYNSPLHF
TRBJ2-2 TRBV4-1 CASRSETGELFF
TRBJ2-1 TRBV11-2 CASSFLQGAYNEQFF
TRBJ2-1 TRBV6-5 CASSYTVTTSRNNEQFF
TRBJ2-3 TRBV24-1 CATSDQQGLGTDTQYF
TRBJ2-1 TRBV7-2 CASSLRRGMNNEQFF
TRBJ2-1 TRBV18 CASSRNSYNEQFF
TRBJ2-3 TRBV6-1 CASSPMRDSRPQYF
TRBJ2-1 TRBV6-5 CASSYSSTGSYNEQFF
TRBJ2-7 TRBV10-2 CASSTGLAGLSEQYF
TRBJ2-1 TRBV5-5 CASSLASAHSGEQFF
TRBJ1-2 TRBV2 CASSEALLTNKDGYTF
TRBJ1-1 TRBV6-5 CASSYSIPPNTEAFF
TRBJ2-5 TRBV10-3 CAISEVAPGTQYF
TRBJ2-3 TRBV15 CATQRGAGADTQYF